A selection of T cell receptor beta chains follows, all from one sample in a study of blood T cell repertoires in COVID-19. Profiled with immunoSEQ multiplex PCR; TCRdb holds only in-frame clones, not every one. The sample comprises around 280,000 clones, around 84% of which are singletons, and roughly 1.3% rests with the top ten. The sequenced sample consisted of peripheral blood. The receptors stem from a man in his 70s with acute or convalescent COVID-19. CDR3s include the opening cysteine and the closing phenylalanine or tryptophan. The D gene is left open where the match is weak. Not every row has a clone size; where given, it reads once, few, many or a size class.

j_call | d_call | v_call | cdr3_length | clone_size | cdr3_nt | cdr3_aa
TRBJ2-3 | . | TRBV19 | 14 | once | TGTGCCAGTAGTACCACCTGGGCAGCAGATACGCAGTATTTT | CASSTTWAADTQYF
TRBJ2-1 | TRBD2 | TRBV4-1 | 15 | . | TGCGCCAGCAGCCAAGGGACTAGCGGATACAATGAGCAGTTCTTC | CASSQGTSGYNEQFF
TRBJ2-5 | . | TRBV6-2/TRBV6-3 | 16 | . | TGTGCCAGCAGTTACGGGCAGGGAATAGGTTGGGAGACCCAGTACTTC | CASSYGQGIGWETQYF
TRBJ1-1 | . | TRBV4-3 | 16 | . | TGCGCCAGCAGCCAAGATCTCTCAGGGAGGTCGACTGAAGCTTTCTTT | CASSQDLSGRSTEAFF
TRBJ1-3 | . | TRBV7-9 | 14 | once | TGTGCCAGCAGCTTAGATGCGACAGCAAACACCATATATTTT | CASSLDATANTIYF
TRBJ2-5 | TRBD1 | TRBV24-1 | 16 | . | TGTGCCACCAGTGATCCAAGGACAGGGGATTGGGAGACCCAGTACTTC | CATSDPRTGDWETQYF
TRBJ1-3 | TRBD1 | TRBV7-3 | 13 | . | TGTGCCAGCGCACAGGGGACTGGAAACACCATATATTTT | CASAQGTGNTIYF
TRBJ2-7 | TRBD1 | TRBV2 | 14 | . | TGTGCCAGCAGTTTACAGGGGGAGGCTTCCGAGCAGTACTTC | CASSLQGEASEQYF
TRBJ2-7 | . | TRBV9 | 15 | . | TGTGCCAGCAGCGTAGCGGTCGGGAGCTCCTACGAGCAGTACTTC | CASSVAVGSSYEQYF
TRBJ1-6 | . | TRBV5-1 | 14 | . | TGCGCCAGCAGCGCGACAGTTTCAAATTCACCCCTCCACTTT | CASSATVSNSPLHF
TRBJ2-1 | TRBD2 | TRBV5-8 | 19 | . | TGTGCCAGCAGCCCTAGGGGGCTACTAGCGGGGGGTTCCTACAATGAGCAGTTCTTC | CASSPRGLLAGGSYNEQFF
TRBJ1-1 | TRBD1 | TRBV18 | 16 | . | TGTGCCAGCTCACCAGGACAGGGGGCGTGGAACACTGAAGCTTTCTTT | CASSPGQGAWNTEAFF
TRBJ2-7 | . | TRBV11-2 | 13 | . | TGTGCCAGCAGCCTCCTACAGTCCTACGAGCAGTACTTC | CASSLLQSYEQYF
TRBJ1-2 | TRBD1 | TRBV19 | 16 | . | TGTGCCAGTAGTCTACGGGGACAGACGACTAACTATGGCTACACCTTC | CASSLRGQTTNYGYTF
TRBJ1-1 | . | TRBV6-5 | 14 | . | TGTGCCAGCAGCCAGGGAAGGCGAAGCACTGAAGCTTTCTTT | CASSQGRRSTEAFF
TRBJ2-3 | TRBD2 | TRBV7-3 | 14 | . | TGTGCCAGCAGCTCGGGACTAGGGCGCGATACGCAGTATTTT | CASSSGLGRDTQYF
TRBJ2-1 | TRBD2 | TRBV6-7 | 17 | . | TGTGCCAGCAGTTACTCGAGATCACCGGGAGGGCCCCATGAGCAGTTCTTC | CASSYSRSPGGPHEQFF
TRBJ2-2 | TRBD1 | TRBV19 | 15 | . | TGTGCCAGTAGTCGACAGGGGGGGTACACCGGGGAGCTGTTTTTT | CASSRQGGYTGELFF
TRBJ2-7 | TRBD1 | TRBV5-6 | 16 | . | TGTGCCAGCAGCATACCCCGGGACAGGGTTGAAGGCGAGCAGTACTTC | CASSIPRDRVEGEQYF
TRBJ1-6 | . | TRBV4-2 | 15 | . | TGTGCCAGCAGCCAAGATCGGGGGATAAATTCACCCCTCCACTTT | CASSQDRGINSPLHF
TRBJ1-2 | . | TRBV28 | 15 | once | TGTGCCAGCAGTTCCCCGGACGGGACTAACTATGGCTACACCTTC | CASSSPDGTNYGYTF
TRBJ1-5 | . | TRBV28 | 16 | once | TGTGCCAGCAGTATCGTACGGGGGACTAGCAATCAGCCCCAGCATTTT | CASSIVRGTSNQPQHF
TRBJ1-1 | . | TRBV28 | 12 | few | TGTGCCAGCAGTGTAACGGTCACTGAAGCTTTCTTT | CASSVTVTEAFF
TRBJ1-3 | TRBD1 | TRBV5-4 | 15 | . | TGTGCCAGCAGCACCCGGGACAGGGGCGAAAACACCATATATTTT | CASSTRDRGENTIYF
TRBJ2-7 | TRBD1 | TRBV27 | 15 | . | TGTGCCAGCAGTTCACCCCTGACAGGGCCCCACGAGCAGTACTTC | CASSSPLTGPHEQYF
TRBJ1-2 | TRBD1 | TRBV18 | 14 | . | TGTGCCAGCTCAGGGACAGTCGGTGGGAGTGGCTACACCTTC | CASSGTVGGSGYTF
TRBJ2-2 | . | TRBV5-4 | 14 | . | TGTGCCAGCAGCTTGGTACAGCAAACCGGGGAGCTGTTTTTT | CASSLVQQTGELFF